The 24 T cell receptor beta chains listed next were all sequenced from one sample in a study of T cells after yellow fever vaccination. MiXCR, applied by TCRdb to the 5' RACE reads, yields one record per CDR3 protein. Found here are about 200,000 distinct CDR3 sequences, 3% to 3.5% of them singletons; the top ten hold 3.2%. The input for sequencing was CD4+ T cells sorted from PBMCs, taken 10 days after the yellow fever booster vaccination. These receptors were collected from a man aged 18-30 years who received the YFV17D yellow fever vaccine.

This clonotype was recorded many times. The genes are TRBV20-1 and TRBJ2-3; the match to TRBD1 covers 9 bases. This CDR3 spans 15 amino acids. Per germline, CDR1 DFQATT and CDR2 SNEGSKA (reference sequence). J lost 3 bases, V lost 6 bases, and 10 bases had no gene match. The CDR3 spells CSATTGTGSTDTQYF. Here the CDR3 DNA reads TGCAGTGCAACCACCGGGACAGGGAGTACAGATACGCAGTATTTT.

This clonotype was seen repeatedly, ten times or more. This rearrangement joins TRBV9 to TRBJ2-1; 8 positions agree with TRBD2. The CDR3 contains 15 residues. CDR1 is SGDLS and CDR2 is YYNGEE in the germline V gene. V was clipped by 4 bases and J by 4 bases; unmatched bases: 7. CDR3 sequence: CASSLRGGQYNEQFF. CDR3 in DNA: TGTGCCAGCAGCCTCCGGGGGGGGCAGTACAATGAGCAGTTCTTC.

The sample holds many counts of this clonotype. V and J are TRBV5-1 and TRBJ1-2; no clear D. This CDR3 comprises 14 residues. Between the trimmed V and J ends, which lost 1 base and 4 bases, there was a span of 11 bases. In germline, CDR1 is SGHRS, CDR2 YFSETQ. The CDR3: CASSLYIKGYGYTF. CDR3 nucleotides: TGCGCCAGCAGCTTGTACATTAAGGGCTATGGCTACACCTTC.

This clonotype was seen more than once but under ten times. This chain links TRBV6-2 or TRBV6-3 with TRBJ2-5; D not certain. This CDR3 is built from 14 residues. Trimming pared 6 bases from V and 4 bases from J, leaving 15 bases between. The germline V gene encodes CDR1 MNHEY and CDR2 SVGEGT. Written as DNA, the CDR3 is TGTGCCAGCAGAGGGCCAACCGAATTAGAGACCCAGTACTTC. Translating gives CASRGPTELETQYF.

The chain has TRBV27 and TRBJ2-7; the match to TRBD1 covers 7 bases. Germline V CDR1 and CDR2: MNHEY, SMNVEV (reference sequence). This CDR3 contains 15 residues. V shed 4 bases, J shed 3 bases, and the junction held 9 bases outside the gene matches. CDR3 in amino acids: CASSSLDRLRYEQYF. The CDR3 DNA is TGTGCCAGCAGTTCGTTGGACAGGCTGCGCTACGAGCAGTACTTC.

This clonotype was detected ten times or more. The chain links TRBV7-8 to TRBJ2-5; TRBD1 might be the D (6 bases). Germline V gene lookup returns CDR1 SGHVS and CDR2 FQNEAQ. The CDR3 length is 13 residues. The V end lost 8 bases, the J end lost 7 bases, and 17 bases lay between the germline ends. The CDR3 region is CASCIREGGTQYF. CDR3 DNA sequence: TGTGCCAGCTGTATTCGCGAAGGGGGGACCCAGTACTTC.

Turning to this clonotype: This clone may be a read error of a much larger clone one base away. J is TRBJ2-3 and V is TRBV3-1; D uncertain. From germline, CDR1 is LGHDT and CDR2 YNNKEL (reference sequence). With 0 bases removed from V and 7 bases from J, the gap between germline ends came to 11 bases. This CDR3 region has 14 residues. CDR3 nucleotides: TGTGCCAGCAGCCAAGATCCGAGAGCATATACGCAGTATTTT. Translation gives CASSQDPRAYTQYF.

This clonotype has only a few counts. The chain links TRBV7-9 to TRBJ1-1; D remains ambiguous. The CDR3 is made up of 12 amino acids. CDR1 and CDR2 (germline): SEHNR, FQNEAQ (reference sequence). V was shortened by 5 bases and J by 6 bases, with 10 bases between the two germline ends. CDR3: CASSPIQAEAFF. CDR3 nucleotides: TGTGCCAGCAGCCCCATCCAAGCTGAAGCTTTCTTT.

The genes are TRBV5-4 and TRBJ2-3, with a tentative D call TRBD2 (6 bases). This CDR3 is 14 amino acids long. V was shortened by 2 bases and J by 6 bases, with 13 bases between the two germline ends. Germline V gives CDR1 SGHNT, CDR2 YYREEE (reference sequence). CDR3 sequence (DNA): TGTGCCAGCAGCTTCAGCGGGCGTAGGGATACGCAGTATTTT. Residues: CASSFSGRRDTQYF.

This clonotype occurred many times. This chain connects TRBV4-1 to TRBJ1-5; D is ambiguous. CDR3 size: 17 residues. V lost 1 base, J lost 0 bases, and 13 bases lay in between. Germline V gives CDR1 MGHRA, CDR2 YSYEKL. The CDR3 loop reads CASSQGAQVYSNQPQHF. The CDR3 region has the DNA TGCGCCAGCAGCCAAGGGGCGCAGGTTTATAGCAATCAGCCCCAGCATTTT.

This clonotype has only a few counts. The J gene is TRBJ2-5, the V gene TRBV7-8, with TRBD1 identical over 8 bases. Germline CDR1 reads SGHVS; CDR2 reads FQNEAQ. CDR3 length: 15 amino acids. Trimming at V came to 5 bases and at J to 5 bases, leaving 10 bases not matched to a gene. CDR3 coding DNA: TGTGCCAGCAGCCTCATGGGATACAGGGGGGAGACCCAGTACTTC. Residues: CASSLMGYRGETQYF.

This clonotype was recorded many times. For the CDR3, the DNA is TGTGCCAGCAGCTGTCCGAGGGTCCCCTCTGGAAACACCATATATTTT. This gives the protein CASSCPRVPSGNTIYF. The chain carries TRBV7-3 and TRBJ1-3; D is unresolved. V was trimmed by 4 bases and J by 0 bases, leaving 13 bases between them. Looked up from germline, CDR1 is SGHTA and CDR2 is FQGTGA. The CDR3 has 16 residues.

This clonotype has only a few counts. This rearrangement joins TRBV5-1 to TRBJ2-5; tentatively, D is TRBD1 (5 bases). The CDR3 totals 14 residues. The germline gives CDR1 SGHRS, CDR2 YFSETQ. V was cut by 0 bases and J by 2 bases, with 8 bases left in between. The CDR3 region has the DNA TGCGCCAGCAGCTTGGTCCAGGGACAAGAGACCCAGTACTTC. Translated, it gives CASSLVQGQETQYF.

This clonotype was counted a few times. The CDR3 DNA reads as TGTGCCAGCAGCTTGGCCGGAGTGGCAGGACATGAGCAGTTCTTC. This codes for CASSLAGVAGHEQFF. V is TRBV5-4 and J is TRBJ2-1; D ambiguous. CDR1 SGHNT and CDR2 YYREEE come from the germline V gene (reference sequence). The V end lost 0 bases, the J end lost 8 bases, and 15 bases lay between the germline ends. This CDR3 is built from 15 residues.

This clonotype was detected a few times. This chain uses TRBV7-9 with TRBJ1-5; maybe TRBD1 (6 bases). The CDR3 runs to 12 residues. The germline gives CDR1 SEHNR, CDR2 FQNEAQ (reference sequence). V gave up 8 bases and J gave up 6 bases, with 11 bases separating them. CDR3 loop: CASQGGGQPQHF. The CDR3 region has the DNA TGTGCCAGCCAAGGAGGGGGTCAGCCCCAGCATTTT. The full variable domain, with the rest looked up from reference TRBV7-9 and TRBJ1-5, is DTGVSQNPRHKITKRGQNVTFRCDPISEHNRLYWYRQTLGQGPEFLTYFQNEAQLEKSRLLSDRFSAERPKGSFSTLEIQRTEQGDSAMYLCASQGGGQPQHFGDGTRLSIL.

V is TRBV7-8 and J is TRBJ1-4; no reliable D call. V was shortened by 6 bases and J by 7 bases, with 12 bases between the two germline ends. CDR1 and CDR2 from the germline V gene are SGHVS and FQNEAQ. The CDR3 extends over 13 amino acids. The CDR3 nucleotides read TGTGCCAGCAGTATTAACTGGGGTGAAAAACTGTTTTTT. As protein: CASSINWGEKLFF.

This clonotype was observed at least ten times. The chain links TRBV7-2 to TRBJ2-5, with 7 bases that match TRBD1. The germline CDR1 and CDR2 sequences are SGHTA and FQGNSA. CDR3 size: 14 residues. V was clipped by 5 bases and J by 5 bases; unmatched bases: 8. The CDR3 spells CASSQNRGGETQYF. The CDR3, as DNA: TGTGCCAGCAGCCAGAACAGGGGTGGGGAGACCCAGTACTTC.

This clonotype was recorded many times. The genes are TRBV7-2 and TRBJ2-5; 8 positions agree with TRBD1. The trim removed 3 bases at V and 2 bases at J, leaving 5 bases unmatched. The CDR3 totals 15 residues. Germline V gives CDR1 SGHTA, CDR2 FQGNSA. For the CDR3, the DNA is TGTGCCAGCAGCTTCACAGGGGGTTGGCAAGAGACCCAGTACTTC. Its protein product is CASSFTGGWQETQYF.

This clonotype was seen ten or more times. The genes are TRBV5-6 and TRBJ2-5; unclear D gene. Trimming cost V 0 bases and J 5 bases, with 5 bases left between them. The CDR3 length is 12 residues. In germline, CDR1 is SGHDT, CDR2 YYEEEE. The CDR3 nucleotides are TGTGCCAGCAGCTTGGAGTCGGAGACCCAGTACTTC. Translation gives CASSLESETQYF.

This clonotype has a handful of counts. A junction end diverges from the germline sequence, so it may reflect a read error. V usage is TRBV18 and J usage is TRBJ1-1, with no clear D. The CDR3 spans 13 residues. The V gene's germline CDR1 is KGHSH and CDR2 LQKENI. CDR3 amino acids: CASSLTENSEAFF. CDR3 DNA sequence: TGTGCCAGCTCACTGACCGAGAACTCTGAAGCTTTCTTT. Full variable domain (rest looked up from reference TRBV18 and TRBJ1-1): NAGVMQNPRHLVRRRGQEARLRCSPMKGHSHVYWYRQLPEEGLKFMVYLQKENIIDESGMPKERFSAEFPKEGPSILRIQQVVRGDSAAYFCASSLTENSEAFFGQGTRLTVV.

V usage is TRBV7-2 and J usage is TRBJ2-2, with no clear D. The CDR3 contains 12 residues. The V gene's germline CDR1 is SGHTA and CDR2 FQGNSA. Trimming took 1 base from V and 7 from J, leaving 4 bases between them. The DNA of the CDR3 is TGTGCCAGCAGCTTAGATCTCGGGGAGCTGTTTTTT. This codes for CASSLDLGELFF.

In this sample, this clonotype turned up many times. The gene calls are TRBV5-1 and TRBJ2-1; no firm D call. The germline V gene encodes CDR1 SGHRS and CDR2 YFSETQ. There are 16 residues in the CDR3. V was trimmed by 0 bases and J by 0 bases, leaving 10 bases between them. The CDR3 is CASSLADPNSYNEQFF. CDR3 sequence (DNA): TGCGCCAGCAGCTTGGCAGATCCGAACTCCTACAATGAGCAGTTCTTC.

This clonotype was observed at least ten times. This chain links TRBV5-6 with TRBJ1-1; possible D gene TRBD1, 6 bases. Trimming took 3 bases from V and 5 from J, leaving 14 bases between them. Per germline, CDR1 SGHDT and CDR2 YYEEEE. The CDR3 contains 14 residues. The CDR3 bases are TGTGCCAGCAGCTCCGAGGGGGGCCGGACTGAAGCTTTCTTT. It translates to CASSSEGGRTEAFF.

The V gene is TRBV5-5, the J gene TRBJ2-7; possible D gene TRBD2, 5 bases. Trimming cost V 0 bases and J 3 bases, with 16 bases left between them. Germline loops: CDR1 SGHKS, CDR2 YYEKEE (reference sequence). The CDR3 has 16 residues. CDR3 sequence reads: CASSLGGLGVFYEQYF. The CDR3 DNA sequence: TGTGCCAGCAGCTTGGGCGGGCTTGGCGTCTTCTACGAGCAGTACTTC.